This TCR beta chain emerged from a study of CD8 T cells in Susac syndrome. TCR beta sequencing was performed on blood CD8+ and CD4+ T cells. Included as multiple sclerosis controls were treatment-naive patients who had stable or active relapsing-remitting disease. TEMRA cells were FACS-enriched and CD8+ and CD4+ T cells negatively isolated. An input of roughly 0.5 to 1 ug of RNA was subjected to reverse transcription using random hexamers. Amplification of TCR beta CDR3 across 54 Vbeta and 13 Jbeta was performed with immunoSEQ multiplex PCR. TCRdb re-called the immunoSEQ multiplex PCR reads through MiXCR, storing one row per CDR3 protein. Among roughly 140,000 distinct CDR3 sequences, approximately 94% were seen once, and the ten largest hold around 0.21%. CDR3 length: 16 amino acids. V lost 6 bases and J 0 bases, leaving 15 bases between the germline ends. Per germline, CDR1 MNHNS and CDR2 SASEGT.

The source material was CD8+ T cells from PBMCs. This sequence joins TRBV6-1 and TRBJ2-4, with D possibly matching TRBD2 (5 bases). The receptor was isolated from a human donor with multiple sclerosis. For the CDR3, the DNA is TGTGCCAGCAGGGCGAGTTCGGGATTAGCCAAAAACATTCAGTACTTC. Encoded protein: CASRASSGLAKNIQYF.